The T cell receptor beta chain under discussion was sequenced for a study of Ad26.COV2.S vaccination and SARS-CoV-2 variants. As to this clone: Its antigen is unknown.

General study findings and limits: Vaccine recipients had higher spike-specific TCR breadth than placebo recipients. Those who received vaccine or placebo ended up with similar non-spike TCR breadth.

The V gene's germline CDR1 is LNHNV and CDR2 YYDKDF (reference sequence). The CDR3 sequence is 15 residues long. V was trimmed by 2 bases and J by 4 bases, leaving 13 bases between them. Sequenced by immunoSEQ multiplex PCR; TCRdb stores in-frame clones only, minus some. The sample contains about 350,000 clones, around 92% of which appear only once. Sequenced material: peripheral blood, taken after recovery from COVID-19. This clonotype was sampled from a human donor who had recovered from COVID-19. The rearrangement joins TRBV15 to TRBJ2-3; D is uncertain. The CDR3 nucleotides read TGTGCCACCAGCAGATACTCGACCTTCTCAGATACGCAGTATTTT. This gives the protein CATSRYSTFSDTQYF.